A single sample is the source of the 27 T cell receptor beta chains below, sequenced in a study of OX40 agonist ivuxolimab in advanced cancers. The protocol was immunoSEQ multiplex PCR, while the TCRdb copy is restricted to in-frame clones and leaves out a portion. The sample yields some 150,000 clones, 93% seen once. The sample here was CD4+ or CD8+ T cells sorted from blood, taken in a trial of the OX40 agonist ivuxolimab. Receptors originate from an adult with an advanced solid tumor such as melanoma, head and neck, liver or kidney cancer.

This clone has a single count. The chain links TRBV7-2 to TRBJ2-1; D unresolved. The CDR3 has 14 residues. With 6 bases removed from V and 0 bases from J, the gap between germline ends came to 9 bases. Germline V CDR1 and CDR2: SGHTA, FQGNSA. The CDR3 DNA sequence: TGTGCCAGCAGGGAGTCGAGCTCCTACAATGAGCAGTTCTTC. Its protein is CASRESSSYNEQFF.

This chain joins TRBV4-3 and TRBJ1-2; possible D gene TRBD1, 5 bases. The CDR3 has 16 amino acids. Germline loops: CDR1 LGHNA, CDR2 YSLEER. Trimming took 0 bases from V and 4 from J, leaving 15 bases between them. The CDR3 DNA sequence: TGCGCCAGCAGCCAAGATGTGAAGGGACCCTTCTATGGCTACACCTTC. It yields the protein CASSQDVKGPFYGYTF.

This rearrangement joins TRBV29-1 to TRBJ2-1; 10 bases are a match to TRBD1. Per the germline V gene, CDR1 is SQVTM and CDR2 is ANQGSEA. Trimming cost V 7 bases and J 14 bases; bases outside gene matches: 5. CDR3 length equals 10 residues. The CDR3 DNA follows: TGCAGCGCAGGGGGGACAGGGGAGTTCTTC. This sequence encodes CSAGGTGEFF.

The chain joins TRBV19 to TRBJ1-2; D ambiguous. CDR1 and CDR2 from the germline V gene are LNHDA and SQIVND (reference sequence). CDR3 length: 13 amino acids. V lost 3 bases and J lost 3, with 8 bases in between. CDR3 residues: CASSIGGDYGYTF. The CDR3 DNA reads as TGTGCCAGTAGTATCGGAGGTGACTATGGCTACACCTTC.

The table lists this clone with a count of one. The rearrangement joins TRBV7-9 to TRBJ2-4; TRBD1 might be the D (5 bases). The germline V and J ends were trimmed by 1 base and 4 bases, with 14 bases remaining between them. The CDR3 runs to 16 residues. Germline-derived CDR1 and CDR2 are SEHNR and FQNEAQ (reference sequence). The CDR3 reads CASSLGVQGRKNIQYF. The CDR3 DNA reads as TGTGCCAGCAGCTTAGGAGTTCAGGGAAGGAAAAACATTCAGTACTTC. The variable domain in full, completed from reference TRBV7-9 and TRBJ2-4, reads DTGVSQNPRHKITKRGQNVTFRCDPISEHNRLYWYRQTLGQGPEFLTYFQNEAQLEKSRLLSDRFSAERPKGSFSTLEIQRTEQGDSAMYLCASSLGVQGRKNIQYFGAGTRLSVL.

The rearrangement joins TRBV27 to TRBJ1-2, with D maybe TRBD1 (6 bases). Per the germline V gene, CDR1 is MNHEY and CDR2 is SMNVEV (reference sequence). CDR3 size: 14 residues. Trimming stripped 3 bases from V and 2 bases from J, with 10 bases between. CDR3 loop: CASSFYGGNYGYTF. CDR3 bases: TGTGCCAGCAGTTTTTACGGGGGCAACTATGGCTACACCTTC.

The chain employs TRBV7-3 and TRBJ2-1; no reliable D call. V lost 3 bases and J lost 7, with 19 bases in between. Germline assignment: CDR1 SGHTA and CDR2 FQGTGA. The CDR3 contains 16 residues. The CDR3 loop reads CASSFGAYHPTNEQFF. The DNA of the CDR3 is TGTGCCAGCAGCTTTGGAGCCTACCACCCCACGAATGAGCAGTTCTTC.

The chain joins TRBV6-9 to TRBJ1-2; TRBD1 matches 10 bases. From germline, CDR1 is MNHGY and CDR2 SVAAGI. The length of the CDR3 is 12 residues. The junction had 3 bases not matched to a gene; V was cut back by 10 bases and J by 4 bases. CDR3 residues: CAMGQGPYGYTF. CDR3 nucleotide sequence: TGTGCCATGGGACAGGGGCCCTATGGCTACACCTTC.

The rearrangement uses TRBV7-2 and TRBJ2-1; 10 bases match TRBD2. After removal of 5 bases from V and 6 bases from J, the junction contained 7 bases not matched to a gene. The CDR3 covers 15 residues. Germline V lookup: CDR1 SGHTA, CDR2 FQGNSA. The CDR3 protein is CASSAGLAPRNEQFF. DNA of the CDR3: TGTGCCAGCAGCGCGGGACTAGCGCCCCGCAATGAGCAGTTCTTC.

The V call is TRBV28, the J call TRBJ1-5; D may be TRBD1 (5 bases). The germline gives CDR1 MDHEN, CDR2 SYDVKM. Trimming left V 4 bases short and J 0 bases short, with 25 bases between. The CDR3 extends over 20 amino acids. CDR3 residues: CASSSLGAAYGRFSNQPQHF. For the CDR3, the DNA is TGTGCCAGCAGTTCTTTAGGGGCGGCCTATGGGCGCTTTAGCAATCAGCCCCAGCATTTT. Combining the CDR3 with reference TRBV28 and TRBJ1-5 gives the whole variable domain DVKVTQSSRYLVKRTGEKVFLECVQDMDHENMFWYRQDPGLGLRLIYFSYDVKMKEKGDIPEGYSVSREKKERFSLILESASTNQTSMYLCASSSLGAAYGRFSNQPQHFGDGTRLSIL.

The rearrangement joins TRBV10-2 to TRBJ2-7; the match to TRBD1 covers 7 bases. This CDR3 has 14 residues. The trim removed 5 bases at V and 2 bases at J, leaving 6 bases unmatched. Germline-derived CDR1 and CDR2 are WSHSY and SAAADI. The CDR3 region has the DNA TGCGCCAGCAGTTCGACAGGGAACGCCTACGAGCAGTACTTC. Translation: CASSSTGNAYEQYF.

This sequence joins TRBV9 and TRBJ1-3, with 8 bases lining up with TRBD1. The junction had 6 bases not matched to a gene; V was cut back by 4 bases and J by 0 bases. The CDR3 is 16 residues long. Germline CDR1 reads SGDLS; CDR2 reads YYNGEE. CDR3 coding DNA: TGTGCCAGCAGCTTCCGGACAGGGAGCTCTGGAAACACCATATATTTT. As protein: CASSFRTGSSGNTIYF.

J is TRBJ2-7 and V is TRBV7-2, with D perhaps TRBD2 (7 bases). Germline CDR1 reads SGHTA; CDR2 reads FQGNSA. The CDR3 has 14 amino acids. The V and J ends lost 1 base and 4 bases respectively, with 11 bases between them. The CDR3 sequence is CASSLGEGVYEQYF. The CDR3 DNA sequence: TGTGCCAGCAGCTTAGGGGAGGGGGTATACGAGCAGTACTTC.

The chain combines TRBV19 with TRBJ2-1; 13 positions agree with TRBD2. The germline V gene encodes CDR1 LNHDA and CDR2 SQIVND (reference sequence). V lost 9 bases, J lost 4 bases, and 0 bases stayed unmatched. The length of the CDR3 is 13 residues. Here the CDR3 DNA reads TGTGCCAGGGGACTAGCGGGATACAATGAGCAGTTCTTC. Its translation: CARGLAGYNEQFF.

The chain combines TRBV7-2 with TRBJ2-1; D not resolved. Trimming took off 4 bases at V and 4 bases at J, with 14 bases between the two ends. From germline, CDR1 is SGHTA and CDR2 FQGNSA. The CDR3 sequence is 15 residues long. CDR3 sequence reads: CASSYTTLRYNEQFF. CDR3 bases: TGTGCCAGCAGCTACACTACCCTAAGATACAATGAGCAGTTCTTC. The whole variable domain, remainder taken from reference TRBV7-2 and TRBJ2-1, is GAGVSQSPSNKVTEKGKDVELRCDPISGHTALYWYRQSLGQGLEFLIYFQGNSAPDKSGLPSDRFSAERTGGSVSTLTIQRTQQEDSAVYLCASSYTTLRYNEQFFGPGTRLTVL.

The chain is built from TRBV9 and TRBJ2-1; TRBD2 matches at 11 bases. The V gene end was trimmed by 4 bases and the J gene end by 8 bases; junction bases not matched to a gene: 8. This CDR3 comprises 15 residues. The germline V gene encodes CDR1 SGDLS and CDR2 YYNGEE. This CDR3 is CASSPWTSGRDEQFF. The CDR3 DNA reads TGTGCCAGCAGCCCCTGGACTAGCGGGCGGGATGAGCAGTTCTTC.

The rearrangement uses TRBV5-8 and TRBJ2-2; 9 positions agree with TRBD1. The CDR3 runs to 16 residues. The J segment lost 1 base and the V segment lost 5 bases, leaving 6 bases of the junction unmatched. CDR1 and CDR2 from the germline V gene are SGHTS and YDEGEE. CDR3 residues: CASSDPGQGNTGELFF. DNA of the CDR3: TGTGCCAGCAGTGATCCGGGACAGGGGAACACCGGGGAGCTGTTTTTT.

The chain carries TRBV18 and TRBJ1-4; D remains unclear. The CDR3 runs 14 residues. Germline loops: CDR1 KGHSH, CDR2 LQKENI. The ends were cut back, 2 bases at V and 0 bases at J, with 4 bases in the middle. DNA of the CDR3: TGTGCCAGCTCACCATCTCCAACTAATGAAAAACTGTTTTTT. Translating gives CASSPSPTNEKLFF. Complete variable domain (other parts from reference TRBV18 and TRBJ1-4): NAGVMQNPRHLVRRRGQEARLRCSPMKGHSHVYWYRQLPEEGLKFMVYLQKENIIDESGMPKERFSAEFPKEGPSILRIQQVVRGDSAAYFCASSPSPTNEKLFFGSGTQLSVL.

The chain links TRBV2 to TRBJ2-5, with D hard to call. Deletions cut 6 bases from V and 1 base from J, with 9 bases between. CDR1 and CDR2 (germline): SNHLY, FYNNEI. The length of the CDR3 is 13 residues. CDR3 nucleotides: TGTGCCAGCAGGTTTGGGCCCCAAGAGACCCAGTACTTC. It encodes CASRFGPQETQYF.

This sequence joins TRBV9 and TRBJ2-7; 10 bases align to TRBD2. V gave up 1 base and J gave up 3 bases; unmatched junction bases: 4. Germline CDR1 reads SGDLS; CDR2 reads YYNGEE. The CDR3 length is 15 residues. Written as DNA, the CDR3 is TGTGCCAGCAGCGTACTGGCTAGCGGGGGCTACGAGCAGTACTTC. Protein sequence: CASSVLASGGYEQYF.

The genes are TRBV6-1 and TRBJ1-4; 9 bases line up with TRBD1. J was trimmed by 11 bases and V by 5 bases; bases with no gene match: 9. This CDR3 has 14 amino acids. Germline V CDR1 and CDR2: MNHNS, SASEGT. CDR3: CASSLDRGSDKLFF. CDR3 coding DNA: TGTGCCAGCAGTCTCGACAGGGGGAGTGACAAACTGTTTTTT.

The gene calls are TRBV4-3 and TRBJ2-5; TRBD1 might be the D (5 bases). The V gene lost 4 bases and the J gene lost 5 bases, with 17 bases spanning the gap. The germline V gene has CDR1 LGHNA and CDR2 YSLEER. The CDR3 is 15 residues long. CDR3 DNA: TGCGCCAGCAGCCTCAACAAGGGGCAAGCGGAGACCCAGTACTTC. As protein: CASSLNKGQAETQYF.

The V call is TRBV5-1, the J call TRBJ2-7; perhaps TRBD2 as D (6 bases). The germline gives CDR1 SGHRS, CDR2 YFSETQ. Trimming shortened V by 0 bases and J by 3 bases, and 10 bases separated the two germline ends. CDR3 length: 14 amino acids. The CDR3 spells CASSLDRLGYEQYF. CDR3 sequence (DNA): TGCGCCAGCAGCTTGGACCGACTAGGCTACGAGCAGTACTTC.

The rearrangement joins TRBV9 to TRBJ1-4; D remains ambiguous. This CDR3 spans 16 amino acids. Germline lookup yields CDR1 SGDLS and CDR2 YYNGEE. The germline V and J ends were trimmed by 4 bases and 0 bases, with 13 bases remaining between them. CDR3 coding DNA: TGTGCCAGCAGCAAACCATCCACGACAACTAATGAAAAACTGTTTTTT. Its translation: CASSKPSTTTNEKLFF.

The table lists this clone with a few counts. The chain recombines TRBV12-5 with TRBJ1-5; D is uncertain. CDR1 LGHNT and CDR2 FRNRAP come from the germline V gene. CDR3 length: 12 amino acids. V lost 4 bases and J 5 bases, leaving 6 bases between the germline ends. DNA for the CDR3: TGTGCTAGTGGTTCCGCGGATCAGCCCCAGCATTTT. This codes for CASGSADQPQHF.

The gene calls are TRBV11-2 and TRBJ1-4; the match to TRBD1 covers 10 bases. The ends lost 4 bases at V and 8 bases at J; junction bases unmatched: 7. Germline V lookup: CDR1 SGHAT, CDR2 FQNNGV. The CDR3 totals 15 residues. CDR3 bases: TGTGCCAGCAGCTCCGACAGGGGGCTCGGCGAAAAACTGTTTTTT. The encoded protein is CASSSDRGLGEKLFF.

The rearrangement links TRBV10-3 to TRBJ2-7; D may be TRBD1 or TRBD2 (5 bases each). The CDR3 spans 12 residues. In germline, CDR1 is ENHRY, CDR2 SYGVKD. V shed 8 bases and J shed 5 bases, with 13 bases lying between them. Here the CDR3 DNA reads TGTGCCATCGGTCCCCGGGGCGACGAGCAGTACTTC. Its protein is CAIGPRGDEQYF.